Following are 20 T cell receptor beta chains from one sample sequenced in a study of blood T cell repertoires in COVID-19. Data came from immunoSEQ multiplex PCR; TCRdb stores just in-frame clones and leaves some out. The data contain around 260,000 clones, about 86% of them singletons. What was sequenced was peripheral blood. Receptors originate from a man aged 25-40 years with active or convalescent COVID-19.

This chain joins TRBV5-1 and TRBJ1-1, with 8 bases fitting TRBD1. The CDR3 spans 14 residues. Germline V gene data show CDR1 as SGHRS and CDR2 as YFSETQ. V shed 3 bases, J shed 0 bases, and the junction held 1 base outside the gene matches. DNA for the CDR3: TGCGCCAGCAGCTGGACAGGGATGAACACTGAAGCTTTCTTT. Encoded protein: CASSWTGMNTEAFF.

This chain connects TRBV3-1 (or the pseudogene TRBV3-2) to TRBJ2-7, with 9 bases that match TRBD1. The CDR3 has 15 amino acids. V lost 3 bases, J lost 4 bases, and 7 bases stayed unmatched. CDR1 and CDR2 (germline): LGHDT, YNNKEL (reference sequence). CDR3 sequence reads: CASSHVGQGSYEQYF. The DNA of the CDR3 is TGTGCCAGCAGCCATGTAGGACAGGGGTCTTACGAGCAGTACTTC.

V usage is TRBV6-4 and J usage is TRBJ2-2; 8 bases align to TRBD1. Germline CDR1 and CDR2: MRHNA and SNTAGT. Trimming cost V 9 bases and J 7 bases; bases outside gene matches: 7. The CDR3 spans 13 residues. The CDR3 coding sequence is TGTGCCAGGAGGACAGGGTTCAGCGGGGAGCTGTTTTTT. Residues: CARRTGFSGELFF.

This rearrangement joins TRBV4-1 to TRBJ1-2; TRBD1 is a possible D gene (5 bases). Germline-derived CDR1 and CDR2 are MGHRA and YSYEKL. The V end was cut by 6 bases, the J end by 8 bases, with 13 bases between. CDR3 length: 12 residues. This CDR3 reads CASRGEGSGYTF. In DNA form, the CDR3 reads TGCGCCAGCAGAGGGGAGGGATCGGGCTACACCTTC.

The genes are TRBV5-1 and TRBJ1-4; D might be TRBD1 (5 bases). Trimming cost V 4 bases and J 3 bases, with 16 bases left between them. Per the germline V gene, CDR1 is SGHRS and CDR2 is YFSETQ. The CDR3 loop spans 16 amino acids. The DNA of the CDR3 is TGCGCCAGCAGCCCCGGGGGATCAGCGGCTAATGAAAAACTGTTTTTT. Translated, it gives CASSPGGSAANEKLFF.

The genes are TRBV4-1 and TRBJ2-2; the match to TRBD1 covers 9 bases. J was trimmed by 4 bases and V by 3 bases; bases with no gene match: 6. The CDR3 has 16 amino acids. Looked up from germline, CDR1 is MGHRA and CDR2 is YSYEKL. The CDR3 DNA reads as TGCGCCAGCAGCCACCTCGGGACAGGGACCACCGGGGAGCTGTTTTTT. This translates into CASSHLGTGTTGELFF.

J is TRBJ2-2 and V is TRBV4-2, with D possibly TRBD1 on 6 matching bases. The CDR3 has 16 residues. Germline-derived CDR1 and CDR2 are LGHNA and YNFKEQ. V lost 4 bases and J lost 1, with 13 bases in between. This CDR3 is CASSLQLGGNTGELFF. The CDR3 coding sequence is TGTGCCAGCAGCCTTCAGTTAGGGGGGAACACCGGGGAGCTGTTTTTT.

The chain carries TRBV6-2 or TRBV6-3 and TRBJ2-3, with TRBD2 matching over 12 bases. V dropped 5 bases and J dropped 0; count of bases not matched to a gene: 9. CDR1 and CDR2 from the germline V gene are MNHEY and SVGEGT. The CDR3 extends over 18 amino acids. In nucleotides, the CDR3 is TGTGCCAGCAGTCTCACTAGCGGGGGGTTCACTAGCACAGATACGCAGTATTTT. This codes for CASSLTSGGFTSTDTQYF.

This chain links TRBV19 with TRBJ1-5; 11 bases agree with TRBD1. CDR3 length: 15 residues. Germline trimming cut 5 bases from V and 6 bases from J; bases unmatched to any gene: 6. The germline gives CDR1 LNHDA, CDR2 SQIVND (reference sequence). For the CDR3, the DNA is TGTGCCAGTAGTTGGACAGGGGGCTCACGTCAGCCCCAGCATTTT. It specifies CASSWTGGSRQPQHF.

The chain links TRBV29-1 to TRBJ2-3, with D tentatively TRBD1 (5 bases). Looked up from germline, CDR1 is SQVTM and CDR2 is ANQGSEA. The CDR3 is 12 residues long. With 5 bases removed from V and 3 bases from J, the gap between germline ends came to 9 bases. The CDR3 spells CSVSDSTDTQYF. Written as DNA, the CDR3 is TGCAGCGTTTCAGACAGTACAGATACGCAGTATTTT.

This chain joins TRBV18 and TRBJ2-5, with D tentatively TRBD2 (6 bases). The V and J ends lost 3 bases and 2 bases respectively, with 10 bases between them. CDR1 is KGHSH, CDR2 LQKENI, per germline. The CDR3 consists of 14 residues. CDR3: CASSPQRGQETQYF. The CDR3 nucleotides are TGTGCCAGCTCACCTCAACGGGGGCAAGAGACCCAGTACTTC.

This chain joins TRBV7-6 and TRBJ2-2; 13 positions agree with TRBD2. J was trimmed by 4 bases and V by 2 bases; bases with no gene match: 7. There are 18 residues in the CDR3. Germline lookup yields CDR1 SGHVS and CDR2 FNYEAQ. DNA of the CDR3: TGTGCCAGCAGCTTAAAACTAGCGGGGGGGCCAAGCACCGGGGAGCTGTTTTTT. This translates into CASSLKLAGGPSTGELFF.

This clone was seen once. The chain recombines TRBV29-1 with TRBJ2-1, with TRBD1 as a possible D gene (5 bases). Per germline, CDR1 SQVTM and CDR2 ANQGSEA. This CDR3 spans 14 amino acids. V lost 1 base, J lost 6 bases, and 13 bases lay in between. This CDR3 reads CSVEVTGAGNEQFF. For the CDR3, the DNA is TGCAGCGTTGAAGTTACTGGGGCCGGCAATGAGCAGTTCTTC.

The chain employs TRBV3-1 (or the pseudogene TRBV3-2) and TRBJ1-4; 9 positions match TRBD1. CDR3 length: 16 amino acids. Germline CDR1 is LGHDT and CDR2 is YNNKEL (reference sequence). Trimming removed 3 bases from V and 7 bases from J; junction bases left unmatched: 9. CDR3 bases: TGTGCCAGCAGCCAGGTGATACAGGGGGCCCGTGAAAAACTGTTTTTT. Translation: CASSQVIQGAREKLFF.

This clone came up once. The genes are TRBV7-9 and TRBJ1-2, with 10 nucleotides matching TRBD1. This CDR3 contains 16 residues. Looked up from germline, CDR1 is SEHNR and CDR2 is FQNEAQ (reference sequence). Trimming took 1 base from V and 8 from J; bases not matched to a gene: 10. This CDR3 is CASSLVAGQGVRGYTF. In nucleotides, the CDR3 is TGTGCCAGCAGCTTAGTCGCTGGACAGGGGGTTCGGGGCTACACCTTC.

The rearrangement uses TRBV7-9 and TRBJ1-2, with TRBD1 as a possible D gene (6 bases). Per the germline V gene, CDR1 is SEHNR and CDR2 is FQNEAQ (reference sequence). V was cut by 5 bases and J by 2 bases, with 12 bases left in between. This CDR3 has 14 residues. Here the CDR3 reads CASSPWTENYGYTF. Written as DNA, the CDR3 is TGTGCCAGCAGCCCCTGGACAGAGAACTATGGCTACACCTTC.

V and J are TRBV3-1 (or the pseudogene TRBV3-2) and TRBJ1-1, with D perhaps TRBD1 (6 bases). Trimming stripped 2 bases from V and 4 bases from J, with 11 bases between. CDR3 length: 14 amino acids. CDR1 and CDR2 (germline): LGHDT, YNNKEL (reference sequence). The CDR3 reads CASSQRDTGTEAFF. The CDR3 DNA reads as TGTGCCAGCAGCCAACGGGACACCGGCACTGAAGCTTTCTTT.

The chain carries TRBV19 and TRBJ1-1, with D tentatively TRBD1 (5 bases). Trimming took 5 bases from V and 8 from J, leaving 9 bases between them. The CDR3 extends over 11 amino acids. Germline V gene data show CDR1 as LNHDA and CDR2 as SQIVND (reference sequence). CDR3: CASSLNREAFF. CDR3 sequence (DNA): TGTGCCAGTAGTCTGAACAGGGAAGCTTTCTTT.

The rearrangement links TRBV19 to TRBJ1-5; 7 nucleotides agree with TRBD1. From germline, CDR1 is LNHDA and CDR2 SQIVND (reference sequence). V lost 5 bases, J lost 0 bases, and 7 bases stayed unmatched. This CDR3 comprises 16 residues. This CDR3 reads CASSGQAVYSNQPQHF. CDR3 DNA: TGTGCCAGTAGTGGACAGGCCGTTTATAGCAATCAGCCCCAGCATTTT.

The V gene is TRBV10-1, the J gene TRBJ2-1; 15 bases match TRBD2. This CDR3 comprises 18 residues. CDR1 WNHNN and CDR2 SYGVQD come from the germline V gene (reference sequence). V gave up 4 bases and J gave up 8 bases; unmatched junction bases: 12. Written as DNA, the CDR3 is TGCGCCAGCAGTGGACCTGGACTAGCGGGGGGGCGGTGGGATGAGCAGTTCTTC. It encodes CASSGPGLAGGRWDEQFF.